These 24 T cell receptor beta chains share one sample of origin, sequenced in a study of shared clonotypes between healthy human individuals (dated by TCRdb to about 2020). Library method: the immunoSEQ multiplex PCR assay. TCRdb carries this immuneACCESS record with in-frame sequences only. Its versions omit some clonotypes, under half of them owing to an unresolved V gene in the studies checked, with the rest unexplained. The sample table shows about 1.1 million clones, and approximately 75% are seen once. The top ten clones comprise roughly 0.82% of the sample. The specimen sequenced was memory CD4+ T cells from PBMCs. What this sample's cell subset or site label stands for: CD45RA-negative fraction. Receptors originate from a man between 18 and 29 years old in good health. Some clones in this sample may be carry-over from other donors' samples.

The chain combines TRBV7-2 with TRBJ2-2, with 8 bases lining up with TRBD2. CDR3 size: 17 residues. Trimming cost V 7 bases and J 7 bases; bases outside gene matches: 17. Germline CDR1 and CDR2: SGHTA and FQGNSA. Written as DNA, the CDR3 is TGTGCCAGCACCCGTTCCGGGACTAGGGGTGATATCGGGGAGCTGTTTTTT. This encodes CASTRSGTRGDIGELFF.

The gene calls are TRBV7-3 and TRBJ1-1, with TRBD1 as a possible D gene (5 bases). CDR1 and CDR2 (germline): SGHTA, FQGTGA. V gave up 2 bases and J gave up 1 base, with 11 bases separating them. CDR3 length: 15 amino acids. This chain's CDR3 is CASSLENGANTEAFF. The DNA of the CDR3 is TGTGCCAGCAGCTTAGAAAATGGGGCGAACACTGAAGCTTTCTTT.

The chain joins TRBV18 to TRBJ2-7; the match to TRBD2 covers 8 bases. The CDR3 spans 14 residues. Germline-derived CDR1 and CDR2 are KGHSH and LQKENI. Unmatched junction bases numbered 7, after V lost 5 bases and J lost 4 bases. CDR3 in DNA: TGTGCCAGCTCAGGGACTAGGATCCCTTACGAGCAGTACTTC. It is translated as CASSGTRIPYEQYF.

This clone has a single count. This chain links TRBV28 with TRBJ1-5, with D maybe TRBD1 (6 bases). From germline, CDR1 is MDHEN and CDR2 SYDVKM. The CDR3 totals 15 residues. V shed 6 bases and J shed 7 bases, with 19 bases lying between them. The CDR3 DNA sequence: TGTGCCAGCAGCCCGGGCCGGAGGGGGATCCAGCCCCAGCATTTT. Its protein product is CASSPGRRGIQPQHF.

This clone turned up a few times. The V call is TRBV18, the J call TRBJ1-2; weak D call: TRBD1 (5 bases). The germline V gene encodes CDR1 KGHSH and CDR2 LQKENI. The V end lost 2 bases, the J end lost 4 bases, and 11 bases lay between the germline ends. This CDR3 has 14 residues. The CDR3 bases are TGTGCCAGCTCACCAGGGACGGACGCCTATGGCTACACCTTC. Translation: CASSPGTDAYGYTF.

This clone was counted a few times. The rearrangement uses TRBV20-1 and TRBJ2-7; the match to TRBD1 covers 7 bases. The J segment lost 7 bases and the V segment lost 5 bases, leaving 5 bases of the junction unmatched. The CDR3 has 11 residues. Germline CDR1 DFQATT, CDR2 SNEGSKA (reference sequence). CDR3 sequence: CSALGTVEQYF. In nucleotides, the CDR3 is TGCAGTGCTCTGGGGACAGTGGAGCAGTACTTC.

As DNA, the CDR3 is TGTGCCAGCAGCTCGTACTACCACGAGGGCTACGAGCAGTACTTC. This encodes CASSSYYHEGYEQYF. This chain connects TRBV11-2 to TRBJ2-7; perhaps TRBD2 as D (5 bases). CDR3 length: 15 residues. Trimming left V 4 bases short and J 3 bases short, with 16 bases between. Germline CDR1 SGHAT, CDR2 FQNNGV.

Only one count was recorded for this clone. As DNA, the CDR3 is TGTGCCAGCAGCCCAGCGGGACAGGATCACAATGAGCAGTTCTTC. Amino acid sequence: CASSPAGQDHNEQFF. This chain joins TRBV5-6 and TRBJ2-1; TRBD1 might be the D (8 bases). V was pared by 4 bases and J by 5 bases, with 16 bases between. Germline loops: CDR1 SGHDT, CDR2 YYEEEE. The CDR3 has 15 residues.

J is TRBJ2-7 and V is TRBV7-9; the D gene could be TRBD1 or TRBD2 (6 bases each). CDR3 length: 13 residues. V was shortened by 4 bases and J by 0 bases, with 7 bases between the two germline ends. Germline V gene lookup returns CDR1 SEHNR and CDR2 FQNEAQ (reference sequence). CDR3 DNA sequence: TGTGCCAGCAGCTGGGGGGCCTCCTACGAGCAGTACTTC. Translating it yields CASSWGASYEQYF.

The genes are TRBV9 and TRBJ2-1, with 7 bases lining up with TRBD1. The junction had 5 bases not matched to a gene; V was cut back by 4 bases and J by 10 bases. The CDR3 has 12 residues. Germline CDR1 is SGDLS and CDR2 is YYNGEE. CDR3 loop: CASSLPGGEQFF. The CDR3 DNA reads as TGTGCCAGCAGCCTACCAGGGGGAGAGCAGTTCTTC.

This clone was recorded at least ten times. The CDR3 DNA sequence: TGTGCCAGCAGGCCAGGGGGAACTAATGAAAAACTGTTTTTT. Amino acids: CASRPGGTNEKLFF. The chain uses TRBV2 and TRBJ1-4; TRBD1 matches at 7 bases. This CDR3 comprises 14 residues. CDR1 and CDR2 (germline): SNHLY, FYNNEI. J lost 1 base, V lost 6 bases, and 2 bases had no gene match.

J is TRBJ1-2 and V is TRBV2; no clear D. The CDR3 consists of 12 residues. The germline V gene encodes CDR1 SNHLY and CDR2 FYNNEI. V was pared by 1 base and J by 10 bases, with 10 bases between. The DNA of the CDR3 is TGTGCCAGCAGTGAAGTGGACGGCTTCTACACCTTC. This translates into CASSEVDGFYTF.

The chain has TRBV11-2 and TRBJ2-3, with a tentative D call TRBD1 (6 bases). The CDR3 sequence is 14 residues long. Trimming pared 3 bases from V and 4 bases from J, leaving 11 bases between. Germline values: CDR1 SGHAT, CDR2 FQNNGV. CDR3 protein: CASSFTTGPDTQYF. CDR3 bases: TGTGCCAGCAGCTTTACTACAGGGCCAGATACGCAGTATTTT.

The V gene is TRBV7-2, the J gene TRBJ1-4; 8 bases are shared with TRBD1. Germline CDR1 reads SGHTA; CDR2 reads FQGNSA. The CDR3 has 17 residues. The junction had 11 bases not matched to a gene; V was cut back by 1 base and J by 7 bases. The CDR3 sequence is CASSLGQGPALGEKLFF. The CDR3 DNA is TGTGCCAGCAGCTTAGGACAGGGGCCCGCCCTCGGTGAAAAACTGTTTTTT.

CDR3 loop: CATSRALTGNEQFF. DNA of the CDR3: TGTGCCACCAGCAGAGCACTAACTGGGAATGAGCAGTTCTTC. This chain joins TRBV15 and TRBJ2-1; D not resolved. The CDR3 has 14 residues. Trimming shortened V by 1 base and J by 7 bases, and 11 bases separated the two germline ends. The germline gives CDR1 LNHNV, CDR2 YYDKDF (reference sequence).

The J gene is TRBJ2-7, the V gene TRBV7-9; weak D call: TRBD2 (6 bases). Germline V gives CDR1 SEHNR, CDR2 FQNEAQ (reference sequence). Trimming took off 5 bases at V and 2 bases at J, with 13 bases between the two ends. The CDR3 sequence is 14 residues long. CDR3 sequence: CASSAGRNTYEQYF. DNA of the CDR3: TGTGCCAGCAGCGCGGGACGTAATACCTACGAGCAGTACTTC.

J is TRBJ1-3 and V is TRBV29-1, with TRBD1 matching over 8 bases. The CDR3 loop spans 13 amino acids. CDR1 SQVTM and CDR2 ANQGSEA come from the germline V gene. V shed 7 bases and J 6 bases; nucleotides not matched to a gene: 8. The CDR3 spells CSASGQAENTIYF. The CDR3 DNA reads TGCAGCGCCTCGGGACAGGCGGAAAACACCATATATTTT.

V and J are TRBV29-1 and TRBJ1-2; D call uncertain. This CDR3 has 13 amino acids. The germline V gene has CDR1 SQVTM and CDR2 ANQGSEA. Trimming left V 5 bases short and J 0 bases short, with 10 bases between. This chain's CDR3 is CSVSPWPNYGYTF. CDR3 bases: TGCAGCGTTTCCCCGTGGCCTAACTATGGCTACACCTTC.

V and J are TRBV7-2 and TRBJ1-2; D is undetermined. Germline CDR1 SGHTA, CDR2 FQGNSA. The V and J ends lost 2 bases and 10 bases respectively, with 11 bases between them. This CDR3 region has 12 residues. Written as DNA, the CDR3 is TGTGCCAGCAGCTTAATCCTGGGCCTCTACACCTTC. It yields the protein CASSLILGLYTF. The entire variable domain, with the rest obtained from reference TRBV7-2 and TRBJ1-2, is as follows: GAGVSQSPSNKVTEKGKDVELRCDPISGHTALYWYRQSLGQGLEFLIYFQGNSAPDKSGLPSDRFSAERTGGSVSTLTIQRTQQEDSAVYLCASSLILGLYTFGSGTRLTVV.

About this clone: An end of the junction does not agree with germline; a read error may underlie this. The chain carries TRBV30 and TRBJ1-2, with D possibly being TRBD1 (5 bases). Germline V gives CDR1 GTSNPN, CDR2 SVGIG (reference sequence). CDR3 length equals 10 residues. CDR3 amino acids: CAWAKRDVLF. The CDR3, as DNA: TGTGCCTGGGCAAAAAGGGACGTCCTCTTC.

The DNA for the CDR3 is TGCGCCAGCAGCCAGGACGGGACAGAGAACTATGGCTACACCTTC. As protein: CASSQDGTENYGYTF. V and J are TRBV4-1 and TRBJ1-2, with 7 nucleotides matching TRBD1. J lost 2 bases, V lost 3 bases, and 6 bases had no gene match. This CDR3 spans 15 amino acids. In germline, CDR1 is MGHRA, CDR2 YSYEKL.

The chain links TRBV29-1 to TRBJ1-1; perhaps TRBD1 as D (5 bases). V lost 3 bases and J lost 4, with 15 bases in between. Germline V gene sequence: CDR1 SQVTM, CDR2 ANQGSEA. This CDR3 spans 14 amino acids. This chain's CDR3 is CSVDHGGSGTEAFF. The CDR3 nucleotides are TGCAGCGTTGATCATGGGGGGAGTGGCACTGAAGCTTTCTTT.

The V and J genes are TRBV13 and TRBJ1-1, with D perhaps TRBD1 (5 bases). Trimming shortened V by 3 bases and J by 1 base, and 9 bases separated the two germline ends. The CDR3 has 14 residues. Germline V gene lookup returns CDR1 PRHDT and CDR2 FYEKMQ (reference sequence). CDR3 DNA: TGTGCCAGCAGCTTCGACAGAGGGAACACTGAAGCTTTCTTT. Translating gives CASSFDRGNTEAFF.

The chain has TRBV30 and TRBJ1-2; the D gene is possibly TRBD1 (5 bases). There are 15 residues in the CDR3. Per the germline V gene, CDR1 is GTSNPN and CDR2 is SVGIG (reference sequence). Deletions cut 1 base from V and 5 bases from J, with 17 bases between. CDR3 DNA sequence: TGTGCCTGGAGTGCCCGGGAAGCAGGGAATTATGGCTACACCTTC. As protein: CAWSAREAGNYGYTF.